Each of the 22 T cell receptor beta chains below was sequenced from the same sample in a study of shared clonotypes between healthy human individuals. Produced via immunoSEQ multiplex PCR; TCRdb's table is partial and in-frame only. The sample has roughly 2,500,000 clones; 93% are singletons. Sequencing input: naive CD4+ T cells from PBMCs. The sample's subset: CD45RA+ positively selected. Every receptor here comes from a man aged 18 to 35 in good health. Some clones in this sample may be carry-over from other donors' samples.

The chain employs TRBV27 and TRBJ2-6; 9 nucleotides agree with TRBD1. The germline CDR1 and CDR2 sequences are MNHEY and SMNVEV (reference sequence). The V and J ends lost 5 bases and 2 bases, in that order; junction bases with no gene match: 10. The CDR3 is 18 amino acids. The CDR3 is CASSPRDRVSPGANVLTF. Here the CDR3 DNA reads TGTGCCAGCAGTCCACGGGACAGGGTTTCCCCTGGGGCCAACGTCCTGACTTTC.

A word on this clone: Other DNA sequences in this specimen translate into the identical CDR3. This chain uses TRBV30 with TRBJ1-5; possible D gene TRBD1, 5 bases. Germline lookup yields CDR1 GTSNPN and CDR2 SVGIG (reference sequence). CDR3 length: 13 residues. Deletions cut 2 bases from V and 2 bases from J, with 7 bases between. As DNA, the CDR3 is TGTGCCTGGAGTCTAGGGGGCAATCAGCCCCAGCATTTT. Its translation: CAWSLGGNQPQHF. The full variable domain, in which reference TRBV30 and TRBJ1-5 provide the parts outside the CDR3, is SQTIHQWPATLVQPVGSPLSLECTVEGTSNPNLYWYRQAAGRGLQLLFYSVGIGQISSEVPQNLSASRPQDRQFILSSKKLLLSDSGFYLCAWSLGGNQPQHFGDGTRLSIL.

The J gene is TRBJ2-5, the V gene TRBV27; 15 positions match TRBD2. Germline V gene sequence: CDR1 MNHEY, CDR2 SMNVEV (reference sequence). Trimming took 5 bases from V and 6 from J; bases not matched to a gene: 7. The CDR3 is 16 amino acids. The CDR3 spells CASSPRTSGRGKTQYF. CDR3 in DNA: TGTGCCAGCAGTCCTAGGACTAGCGGGAGGGGGAAGACCCAGTACTTC.

The chain couples TRBV4-1 to TRBJ2-5; no reliable D call. CDR3 size: 16 residues. V was trimmed by 2 bases and J by 2 bases, leaving 15 bases between them. CDR1 MGHRA and CDR2 YSYEKL come from the germline V gene. DNA of the CDR3: TGCGCCAGCAGCCAATGGAACGGACGGAGACAAGAGACCCAGTACTTC. This codes for CASSQWNGRRQETQYF.

Notes on this clone: The same CDR3 also results from other DNA sequences found in this sample. The V and J genes are TRBV6-1 and TRBJ2-1; 9 bases agree with TRBD2. V lost 6 bases to trimming and J lost 2 bases; unmatched junction nucleotides: 2. The CDR3 sequence is 14 residues long. Germline values: CDR1 MNHNS, CDR2 SASEGT. The CDR3 loop is CASSASGTYNEQFF. CDR3 in DNA: TGTGCCAGCAGCGCTAGCGGGACCTACAATGAGCAGTTCTTC.

Here the CDR3 reads CASSLGANQPQHF. DNA of the CDR3: TGTGCCAGCAGTTTGGGAGCTAATCAGCCCCAGCATTTT. The V and J genes are TRBV7-9 and TRBJ1-5, with unresolved D. The length of the CDR3 is 13 residues. V gave up 6 bases and J gave up 4 bases, with 10 bases separating them. CDR1 is SEHNR, CDR2 FQNEAQ, per germline (reference sequence). The full variable domain, with the rest looked up from reference TRBV7-9 and TRBJ1-5, is DTGVSQNPRHKITKRGQNVTFRCDPISEHNRLYWYRQTLGQGPEFLTYFQNEAQLEKSRLLSDRFSAERPKGSFSTLEIQRTEQGDSAMYLCASSLGANQPQHFGDGTRLSIL.

This clone was counted between two and nine times. This chain joins TRBV5-4 and TRBJ2-2; D uncertain. Trimming took 0 bases from V and 0 from J, leaving 6 bases between them. CDR1 and CDR2 (germline): SGHNT, YYREEE (reference sequence). There are 15 residues in the CDR3. DNA for the CDR3: TGTGCCAGCAGCTTGGGGGGATCGAACACCGGGGAGCTGTTTTTT. Its protein is CASSLGGSNTGELFF.

This clone was counted once. V and J are TRBV5-1 and TRBJ2-3, with D possibly TRBD2 on 6 matching bases. CDR3 length: 17 residues. Germline V gene lookup returns CDR1 SGHRS and CDR2 YFSETQ. Trimming took 0 bases from V and 6 from J, leaving 20 bases between them. Written as DNA, the CDR3 is TGCGCCAGCAGCTTGGCCGCGGGGTCCGCCCTCACGGATACGCAGTATTTT. This codes for CASSLAAGSALTDTQYF.

CDR3 bases: TGTGCCAGCAGCCCGTTACCTAGCGGGAGGAGGGAGGAGCTGTTTTTT. The encoded protein is CASSPLPSGRREELFF. The chain is built from TRBV7-3 and TRBJ2-2; 11 nucleotides agree with TRBD2. The CDR3 loop spans 16 amino acids. CDR1 is SGHTA and CDR2 is FQGTGA in the germline V gene. The V segment lost 5 bases and the J segment 10 bases; nucleotides outside the gene matches: 12.

The chain carries TRBV4-1 and TRBJ1-4; D is possibly TRBD1 (5 bases). Trimming left V 3 bases short and J 11 bases short, with 16 bases between. CDR3 length equals 14 residues. The V gene's germline CDR1 is MGHRA and CDR2 YSYEKL. The CDR3 loop is CASSQTGQGGKLFF. Here the CDR3 DNA reads TGCGCCAGCAGCCAGACCGGGCAGGGCGGCAAACTGTTTTTT.

The chain couples TRBV5-1 to TRBJ2-2, with 7 nucleotides matching TRBD1. Germline V gene data show CDR1 as SGHRS and CDR2 as YFSETQ. V was pared by 0 bases and J by 6 bases, with 5 bases of the junction left unmatched. The length of the CDR3 is 15 residues. The CDR3 bases are TGCGCCAGCAGCTTGGCCAGGCAGGGGGCCGGGGAGCTGTTTTTT. This translates into CASSLARQGAGELFF.

V usage is TRBV11-2 and J usage is TRBJ2-7; TRBD1 is a possible D gene (5 bases). There are 15 residues in the CDR3. Germline V gene data show CDR1 as SGHAT and CDR2 as FQNNGV. V shed 1 base and J shed 2 bases, with 12 bases lying between them. DNA for the CDR3: TGTGCCAGCAGCTTAGCGGCAGGGTACACCTACGAGCAGTACTTC. Protein sequence: CASSLAAGYTYEQYF. Based on the CDR3 plus reference TRBV11-2 and TRBJ2-7, the full variable domain is EAGVAQSPRYKIIEKRQSVAFWCNPISGHATLYWYQQILGQGPKLLIQFQNNGVVDDSQLPKDRFSAERLKGVDSTLKIQPAKLEDSAVYLCASSLAAGYTYEQYFGPGTRLTVT.

This clone came up a few times. The sample has other DNA sequences that encode this CDR3 too. This sequence joins TRBV6-1 and TRBJ1-5; no firm D call. The CDR3 has 14 amino acids. Trimming pared 0 bases from V and 4 bases from J, leaving 7 bases between. In germline, CDR1 is MNHNS, CDR2 SASEGT. Here the CDR3 reads CASSEASGNQPQHF. For the CDR3, the DNA is TGTGCCAGCAGTGAAGCGTCGGGTAATCAGCCCCAGCATTTT.

The chain is built from TRBV6-4 and TRBJ2-1; 11 bases align to TRBD2. Germline assignment: CDR1 MRHNA and CDR2 SNTAGT. This CDR3 is built from 14 residues. V lost 5 bases to trimming and J lost 9 bases; unmatched junction nucleotides: 6. CDR3 sequence reads: CASSRLAGGSEQFF. The CDR3 DNA is TGTGCCAGCAGTCGGCTAGCGGGAGGTAGTGAGCAGTTCTTC.

The chain recombines TRBV6-5 with TRBJ2-3; 7 positions match TRBD1. The CDR3 is 14 amino acids. CDR1 is MNHEY, CDR2 SVGAGI, per germline. The V and J ends lost 4 bases and 6 bases, in that order; junction bases with no gene match: 7. The CDR3 DNA reads as TGTGCCAGCAGTTCATACAGGGGATGGGATACGCAGTATTTT. This encodes CASSSYRGWDTQYF.

V gene TRBV18 combines with J gene TRBJ1-4; a weak D match, TRBD1 (5 bases). There are 13 residues in the CDR3. Trimming removed 6 bases from V and 6 bases from J, with 11 bases in between. Germline values: CDR1 KGHSH, CDR2 LQKENI. CDR3 amino acids: CASSQDRHEKLFF. DNA of the CDR3: TGTGCCAGCTCCCAAGACAGACATGAAAAACTGTTTTTT.

The chain employs TRBV5-1 and TRBJ2-1, with TRBD2 identical over 8 bases. CDR1 and CDR2 from the germline V gene are SGHRS and YFSETQ. This CDR3 has 16 residues. After removal of 0 bases from V and 3 bases from J, the junction contained 5 bases not matched to a gene. The CDR3 nucleotides are TGCGCCAGCAGCTTGGCCTCGGCGGGAGGCTACAATGAGCAGTTCTTC. Translating it yields CASSLASAGGYNEQFF.

The chain couples TRBV15 to TRBJ2-5, with D tentatively TRBD2 (5 bases). CDR3 length: 15 residues. The germline V gene encodes CDR1 LNHNV and CDR2 YYDKDF (reference sequence). The V and J ends lost 0 bases and 1 base respectively, with 9 bases between them. CDR3 loop: CATSRDPSGQETQYF. The CDR3 region has the DNA TGTGCCACCAGCAGAGATCCGAGCGGCCAAGAGACCCAGTACTTC.

The V gene is TRBV6-4, the J gene TRBJ1-5, with D unclear. V was clipped by 6 bases and J by 5 bases, with 11 bases between them. From germline, CDR1 is MRHNA and CDR2 SNTAGT. The CDR3 is 13 amino acids. The DNA for the CDR3 is TGTGCCAGCAGCTTAGGCCCTGATCAGCCCCAGCATTTT. This translates into CASSLGPDQPQHF.

The chain employs TRBV5-4 and TRBJ2-7; TRBD1 agrees at 9 bases. CDR1 and CDR2 (germline): SGHNT, YYREEE (reference sequence). J was trimmed by 6 bases and V by 4 bases; bases with no gene match: 11. The CDR3 consists of 15 residues. Written as DNA, the CDR3 is TGTGCCAGCAGCGGGGGGGGACAGGGAGCGGTCGAGCAGTACTTC. Translated: CASSGGGQGAVEQYF. Complete variable domain (other parts from reference TRBV5-4 and TRBJ2-7): ETGVTQSPTHLIKTRGQQVTLRCSSQSGHNTVSWYQQALGQGPQFIFQYYREEENGRGNFPPRFSGLQFPNYSSELNVNALELDDSALYLCASSGGGQGAVEQYFGPGTRLTVT.

The rearrangement joins TRBV27 to TRBJ2-7, with 10 bases lining up with TRBD1. V shed 3 bases and J 3 bases; nucleotides not matched to a gene: 5. Germline loops: CDR1 MNHEY, CDR2 SMNVEV (reference sequence). This CDR3 contains 15 residues. CDR3 in DNA: TGTGCCAGCAGTTTCAGGGGGACAGGGGACTACGAGCAGTACTTC. Translation: CASSFRGTGDYEQYF.

The chain recombines TRBV7-3 with TRBJ2-2; TRBD2 agrees at 11 bases. Per germline, CDR1 SGHTA and CDR2 FQGTGA. The CDR3 has 15 amino acids. The junction had 4 bases not matched to a gene; V was cut back by 3 bases and J by 7 bases. The CDR3 loop reads CASSLNGLAGGELFF. The CDR3 DNA reads TGTGCCAGCAGCTTGAACGGACTAGCGGGCGGGGAGCTGTTTTTT.